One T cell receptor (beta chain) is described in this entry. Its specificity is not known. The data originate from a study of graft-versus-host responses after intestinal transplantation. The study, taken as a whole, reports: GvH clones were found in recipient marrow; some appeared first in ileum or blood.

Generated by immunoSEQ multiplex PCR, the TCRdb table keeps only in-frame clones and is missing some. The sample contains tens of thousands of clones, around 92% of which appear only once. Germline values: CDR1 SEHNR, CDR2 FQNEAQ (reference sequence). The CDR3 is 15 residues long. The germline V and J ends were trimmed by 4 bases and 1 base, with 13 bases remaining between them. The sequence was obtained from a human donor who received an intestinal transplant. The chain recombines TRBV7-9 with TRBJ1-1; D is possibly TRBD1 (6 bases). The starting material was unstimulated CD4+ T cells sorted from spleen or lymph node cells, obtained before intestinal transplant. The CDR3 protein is CASSSSGQKNTEAFF. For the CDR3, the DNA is TGTGCCAGCAGCTCGTCGGGACAAAAGAACACTGAAGCTTTCTTT.